The next 24 T cell receptor beta chains were all read from a single sample in a study of cytomegalovirus exposure and HLA in healthy donors. Clones were sequenced by immunoSEQ multiplex PCR, and TCRdb holds only the in-frame ones, with some missing. The sample has around 240,000 clones; 85% to 90% are singletons. Sequences were obtained from PBMCs. The receptors stem from a woman aged 18-30 years in good health and CMV-seronegative.

V usage is TRBV5-1 and J usage is TRBJ1-3; 9 positions match TRBD1. V shed 0 bases and J 0 bases; nucleotides not matched to a gene: 4. The CDR3 contains 17 residues. The germline gives CDR1 SGHRS, CDR2 YFSETQ. The CDR3 sequence is CASSLDGQGPSGNTIYF. In DNA form, the CDR3 reads TGCGCCAGCAGCTTGGATGGACAGGGGCCCTCTGGAAACACCATATATTTT.

The gene calls are TRBV2 and TRBJ1-5; 10 nucleotides line up with TRBD1. This CDR3 comprises 15 residues. Germline trimming cut 7 bases from V and 7 bases from J; bases unmatched to any gene: 10. Germline loops: CDR1 SNHLY, CDR2 FYNNEI. This CDR3 is CASKEETGGEQPQHF. The CDR3 region has the DNA TGTGCCAGCAAGGAAGAGACAGGGGGCGAACAGCCCCAGCATTTT. Combining the CDR3 with reference TRBV2 and TRBJ1-5 gives the whole variable domain EPEVTQTPSHQVTQMGQEVILRCVPISNHLYFYWYRQILGQKVEFLVSFYNNEISEKSEIFDDQFSVERPDGSNFTLKIRSTKLEDSAMYFCASKEETGGEQPQHFGDGTRLSIL.

This chain connects TRBV20-1 to TRBJ2-7, with D unclear. V shed 5 bases and J shed 6 bases, with 11 bases lying between them. Germline V gene data show CDR1 as DFQATT and CDR2 as SNEGSKA (reference sequence). CDR3 length: 11 amino acids. This CDR3 reads CSAHRHTEQYF. The CDR3 DNA sequence: TGCAGTGCTCATAGACATACCGAGCAGTACTTC.

The CDR3 DNA follows: TGTGCCAGCAGTTTAGGCCCAGGGGCAAACTATGGCTACACCTTC. It translates to CASSLGPGANYGYTF. The chain couples TRBV27 to TRBJ1-2; maybe TRBD1 (6 bases). Germline CDR1 reads MNHEY; CDR2 reads SMNVEV (reference sequence). The V end was cut by 2 bases, the J end by 2 bases, with 12 bases between. The CDR3 has 15 residues.

The rearrangement joins TRBV7-8 to TRBJ1-5; TRBD1 is a possible D gene (6 bases). CDR1 SGHVS and CDR2 FQNEAQ come from the germline V gene. This CDR3 contains 15 residues. V lost 5 bases, J lost 7 bases, and 18 bases lay in between. Written as DNA, the CDR3 is TGTGCCAGCAGCACCTCAGGGGTCCTTAGCCAGCCCCAGCATTTT. Translating gives CASSTSGVLSQPQHF.

CDR3 coding DNA: TGTGCCAGCAGCTTGGGACAGCTCTATGGCTACACCTTC. As protein: CASSLGQLYGYTF. This sequence joins TRBV5-4 and TRBJ1-2, with D possibly being TRBD1 (5 bases). The CDR3 loop spans 13 amino acids. CDR1 is SGHNT, CDR2 YYREEE, per germline (reference sequence). Trimming pared 0 bases from V and 4 bases from J, leaving 7 bases between.

The chain carries TRBV2 and TRBJ1-2; D uncertain. Germline loops: CDR1 SNHLY, CDR2 FYNNEI. V dropped 0 bases and J dropped 2 bases, with 16 bases sitting between them. This CDR3 is built from 17 residues. CDR3 region: CASSEAPWRYKNYGYTF. The DNA of the CDR3 is TGTGCCAGCAGTGAAGCGCCTTGGAGGTACAAGAACTATGGCTACACCTTC.

The chain has TRBV7-2 and TRBJ1-6, with D possibly matching TRBD1 (5 bases). Germline lookup yields CDR1 SGHTA and CDR2 FQGNSA. V was clipped by 0 bases and J by 7 bases, with 10 bases between them. This CDR3 has 15 residues. This CDR3 reads CASSLAGLKNSPLHF. CDR3 in DNA: TGTGCCAGCAGCTTAGCGGGACTCAAGAATTCACCCCTCCACTTT.

The CDR3: CASSVIGATSGRTNTGELFF. CDR3 in DNA: TGTGCCAGCAGTGTAATAGGGGCCACTAGCGGGAGAACGAACACCGGGGAGCTGTTTTTT. The chain uses TRBV2 and TRBJ2-2, with TRBD2 matching 11 bases. Germline assignment: CDR1 SNHLY and CDR2 FYNNEI. The V segment lost 4 bases and the J segment 0 bases; nucleotides outside the gene matches: 13. The CDR3 consists of 20 residues.

This clone appeared once. The chain couples TRBV6-1 to TRBJ2-7, with 8 bases matching TRBD2. CDR1 MNHNS and CDR2 SASEGT come from the germline V gene. V dropped 5 bases and J dropped 2; count of bases not matched to a gene: 2. The CDR3 is made up of 13 amino acids. The CDR3 DNA reads TGTGCCAGCAGTAGCGGGGGAACCTACGAGCAGTACGTC. Its translation: CASSSGGTYEQYV.

The chain joins TRBV14 to TRBJ1-1; 8 positions agree with TRBD1. V gave up 0 bases and J gave up 7 bases; unmatched junction bases: 10. CDR1 is SGHDN and CDR2 is FVKESK in the germline V gene. The CDR3 loop spans 16 amino acids. The CDR3 spells CASSQDSAGQEFEAFF. CDR3 nucleotides: TGTGCCAGCAGCCAAGATTCAGCGGGACAGGAGTTTGAAGCTTTCTTT. Complete variable domain (other parts from reference TRBV14 and TRBJ1-1): EAGVTQFPSHSVIEKGQTVTLRCDPISGHDNLYWYRRVMGKEIKFLLHFVKESKQDESGMPNNRFLAERTGGTYSTLKVQPAELEDSGVYFCASSQDSAGQEFEAFFGQGTRLTVV.

This CDR3 is CASSGQKPYSYEQYF. The CDR3 region has the DNA TGTGCCAGCAGTGGACAGAAACCTTACTCCTACGAGCAGTACTTC. The chain has TRBV2 and TRBJ2-7; TRBD1 might be the D (5 bases). This CDR3 has 15 residues. Trimming removed 4 bases at V and 0 bases at J, with 13 bases between. The germline CDR1 and CDR2 sequences are SNHLY and FYNNEI. The variable domain in full, completed from reference TRBV2 and TRBJ2-7, reads EPEVTQTPSHQVTQMGQEVILRCVPISNHLYFYWYRQILGQKVEFLVSFYNNEISEKSEIFDDQFSVERPDGSNFTLKIRSTKLEDSAMYFCASSGQKPYSYEQYFGPGTRLTVT.

The V call is TRBV7-7, the J call TRBJ2-5; perhaps TRBD1 as D (5 bases). The ends were cut back, 2 bases at V and 4 bases at J, with 8 bases in the middle. The CDR3 length is 13 residues. Germline values: CDR1 SSHAT, CDR2 FNYEAQ (reference sequence). The CDR3 DNA follows: TGTGCCAGCAGCTTAAGGGGCGGAGAGACCCAGTACTTC. Its protein product is CASSLRGGETQYF.

This clone appeared a single time. This chain connects TRBV19 to TRBJ1-1, with 10 bases identical to TRBD1. Germline trimming cut 9 bases from V and 3 bases from J; bases unmatched to any gene: 13. CDR3 length: 16 amino acids. Germline CDR1 and CDR2: LNHDA and SQIVND (reference sequence). The DNA of the CDR3 is TGTGCCAGCAAAATTTCGGGGACAGGGGCTCACACTGAAGCTTTCTTT. This sequence encodes CASKISGTGAHTEAFF. Full variable domain (outside the CDR3, taken from reference TRBV19 and TRBJ1-1): DGGITQSPKYLFRKEGQNVTLSCEQNLNHDAMYWYRQDPGQGLRLIYYSQIVNDFQKGDIAEGYSVSREKKESFPLTVTSAQKNPTAFYLCASKISGTGAHTEAFFGQGTRLTVV.

The chain recombines TRBV5-1 with TRBJ2-1; 9 bases line up with TRBD2. The CDR3 has 16 residues. V was clipped by 0 bases and J by 7 bases; unmatched bases: 8. Germline V gene lookup returns CDR1 SGHRS and CDR2 YFSETQ. The CDR3 spells CASSLARSSGVNEQFF. The CDR3 DNA reads as TGCGCCAGCAGCTTGGCCAGATCTAGCGGGGTTAATGAGCAGTTCTTC.

The rearrangement joins TRBV6-5 to TRBJ2-7; D might be TRBD1 (6 bases). Germline CDR1 reads MNHEY; CDR2 reads SVGAGI. The CDR3 runs 14 residues. Trimming took 5 bases from V and 2 from J, leaving 13 bases between them. DNA for the CDR3: TGTGCCAGCAGTCGGACTGACAGGCCCTACGAGCAGTACGTC. It codes for CASSRTDRPYEQYV.

This chain uses TRBV6-5 with TRBJ2-7; 10 nucleotides match TRBD1. V trimming: 10 bases; J trimming: 3 bases; junction bases outside the gene matches: 6. The germline V gene has CDR1 MNHEY and CDR2 SVGAGI. This CDR3 contains 13 residues. In DNA form, the CDR3 reads TGTGCCACCATCCGGGACAGGGGCTACGAGCAGTACTTC. This gives the protein CATIRDRGYEQYF.

The V gene is TRBV28, the J gene TRBJ1-1, with no clear D. The germline V gene has CDR1 MDHEN and CDR2 SYDVKM. The CDR3 is made up of 13 amino acids. V was clipped by 3 bases and J by 4 bases, with 9 bases between them. The chain's CDR3 is CASSLRESTEAFF. CDR3 sequence (DNA): TGTGCCAGCAGTTTGAGGGAATCCACTGAAGCTTTCTTT.

This chain joins TRBV6-1 and TRBJ1-3; D call uncertain. The V end lost 2 bases, the J end lost 0 bases, and 14 bases lay between the germline ends. Germline loops: CDR1 MNHNS, CDR2 SASEGT. The CDR3 consists of 17 residues. The CDR3 here is CASSEYADKSSGNTIYF. CDR3 DNA sequence: TGTGCCAGCAGTGAATATGCTGACAAGAGCTCTGGAAACACCATATATTTT.

The chain carries TRBV7-9 and TRBJ2-2; 7 bases agree with TRBD2. The CDR3 runs 17 residues. Per germline, CDR1 SEHNR and CDR2 FQNEAQ (reference sequence). The V and J ends lost 1 base and 4 bases, in that order; junction bases with no gene match: 9. CDR3 DNA: TGTGCCAGCAGCTTAGAGTCTGGGAGCGGGATCACCGGGGAGCTGTTTTTT. It translates to CASSLESGSGITGELFF.

As DNA, the CDR3 is TGTGCCAGCAGCTTAGTCCCAAACGGGAATTCACCCCTCCACTTT. Protein sequence: CASSLVPNGNSPLHF. The chain joins TRBV11-2 to TRBJ1-6; D is uncertain. The CDR3 extends over 15 amino acids. Germline V lookup: CDR1 SGHAT, CDR2 FQNNGV. V lost 1 base and J 7 bases, leaving 11 bases between the germline ends.

V and J are TRBV6-5 and TRBJ1-1; 10 positions agree with TRBD1. Unmatched junction bases numbered 3, after V lost 0 bases and J lost 5 bases. Germline lookup yields CDR1 MNHEY and CDR2 SVGAGI. This CDR3 is 15 amino acids long. CDR3 sequence: CASSYSGTGVTEAFF. The CDR3 DNA sequence: TGTGCCAGCAGTTACTCAGGGACAGGGGTGACTGAAGCTTTCTTT.

A word on this clone: At one boundary the junction diverges from the germline segment, which might be a read error. The chain has TRBV10-3 and TRBJ1-1, with 9 bases matching TRBD1. There are 18 residues in the CDR3. Germline CDR1 and CDR2: ENHRY and SYGVKD. The CDR3: CAVRGDRAVKPRSTEAFF. CDR3 nucleotide sequence: TGTGCCGTCAGGGGGGACAGGGCCGTAAAGCCCCGGAGCACTGAAGCTTTCTTT.

The chain links TRBV10-1 to TRBJ2-2, with D possibly being TRBD1 (5 bases). Trimming removed 0 bases from V and 12 bases from J, with 14 bases in between. The germline CDR1 and CDR2 sequences are WNHNN and SYGVQD (reference sequence). This CDR3 contains 14 residues. CDR3 protein: CASSESLGVEKLFF. The CDR3 nucleotides are TGCGCCAGCAGTGAGTCCCTAGGGGTGGAGAAGCTGTTTTTT.